The T cell receptor beta chain described here comes from a study of blood T cell repertoires in COVID-19. TCRdb's table, derived via immunoSEQ multiplex PCR, lists solely in-frame clones and lacks some. The sample contains approximately 210,000 clones, 81% of which appear only once. Trimming shortened V by 1 base and J by 0 bases, and 15 bases separated the two germline ends. This CDR3 contains 17 residues. Germline V gene sequence: CDR1 LNHDA, CDR2 SQIVND (reference sequence). The age range of participants was about 18 to 100 years, with residence in about two dozen US areas. This clonotype originated in a woman between 50 and 59 years old with acute COVID-19. The sequenced sample consisted of PBMCs or T cells enriched from blood (not recorded which). This chain connects TRBV19 to TRBJ1-1; D may be TRBD1 (5 bases). This chain's CDR3 is CASSIGGTGGVNTEAFF. The DNA of the CDR3 is TGTGCCAGTAGTATAGGGGGGACGGGAGGGGTGAACACTGAAGCTTTCTTT.